The clone carrying this TCR beta chain was detected only a few times. Its antigen is undetermined. The data belong to a study of shared clonotypes between healthy human individuals. Study background: Serving as donors were a couple of women and a few men, whose ages spanned 18 to 49. Whole-study results and caveats: The small donor group covered limited genetic and exposure diversity.

There are 11 residues in the CDR3. Germline CDR1 MGHRA, CDR2 YSYEKL. Study donors comprised healthy, HIV-negative adults devoid of recent acute infection or vaccination. Donors comprised only Caucasian adults living in Nashville, Tennessee. Sequenced by immunoSEQ multiplex PCR; TCRdb stores in-frame clones only, minus some. Of about 460,000 clones detected, approximately 71% appear once; the ten largest clones hold around 11%. V usage is TRBV4-1 and J usage is TRBJ2-5, with D perhaps TRBD1 (5 bases). The J call is doubtful: the DNA matches TRBJ2-7 better. The specimen was PBMCs. The clonotype comes from a woman aged 40 to 55 in good health. Some clones in this sample may be carry-over from other donors' samples. The chain's CDR3 is CASSQQGEQYF. The CDR3 nucleotides are TGCGCCAGCAGCCAACAGGGCGAGCAGTACTTC.